The clone carrying this T cell receptor (beta chain) was seen a few times. Its antigen is unknown. The CDR3 is made up of 15 amino acids. V lost 2 bases and J lost 4, with 15 bases in between. Germline V CDR1 and CDR2: SGHRS, YFSETQ. It was 5'RACE with constant-segment primers that produced the TCR alpha and TCR beta cDNA libraries, which carried sample barcodes and UMIs. Each CDR3 protein gets one entry after TCRdb re-called the 5' RACE reads with MiXCR. The table lists 100,000 to 140,000 distinct CDR3 sequences, around 15% of them singletons. These data come from a study of T-cell memory formation after mild COVID-19. Study-wide results and limits: Among clones contracting day 15 to 85, CD4/CD8 was balanced, whereas later expanders leaned CD4+. The finding that pre-infection memory included some responding clones suggested that cross-reactive memory joined. Clones that contracted clustered mainly in CM and EM if CD4+ and in EMRA if CD8+.

The sequencing sample was made of PBMCs or a T cell subset sorted from them (not recorded which). The clonotype comes from a man aged 18-30 years who had mild COVID-19 (a few samples of this study predate the infection). Cell type and time point are not known. The chain carries TRBV5-1 and TRBJ1-1; perhaps TRBD1 as D (5 bases). Written as DNA, the CDR3 is TGCGCCAGCAGCTTATCGGGGGAGTGGAGCACTGAAGCTTTCTTT. This codes for CASSLSGEWSTEAFF.